The 15 T cell receptor beta chains below were found in one sample sequenced in a study of T cell repertoires in cytomegalovirus infection. TCRdb independently ran MiXCR on the reads; one entry per CDR3 protein. Of a few hundred thousand distinct CDR3 sequences in the sample, 30% to 40% are singletons; the top ten hold 15% to 20%. What these receptors recognize is not known. The sample in question was cultured PBMCs, obtained from culture after CMV antigen stimulation. These receptors were taken from a human donor in good health (CMV status not recorded). Some clones in this sample may be carry-over from other donors' samples.

This clonotype was detected a few times. The J gene is TRBJ1-6, the V gene TRBV10-3, with D perhaps TRBD1 (6 bases). V was clipped by 10 bases and J by 6 bases, with 13 bases between them. CDR3 length equals 13 residues. CDR1 is ENHRY and CDR2 is SYGVKD in the germline V gene. In nucleotides, the CDR3 is TGTGCCAGGACAGTAGACCTTAATTCACCCCTCCACTTT. It translates to CARTVDLNSPLHF.

This clonotype was observed a few times. The chain couples TRBV7-9 to TRBJ1-2; 8 nucleotides align to TRBD1. The CDR3 is made up of 15 amino acids. Unmatched junction bases numbered 7, after V lost 7 bases and J lost 0 bases. The V gene's germline CDR1 is SEHNR and CDR2 FQNEAQ (reference sequence). This CDR3 reads CASTKLGQANYGYTF. The CDR3 DNA reads TGTGCCAGCACCAAACTGGGACAGGCTAACTATGGCTACACCTTC.

In its sample, this clonotype was seen a few times. The chain links TRBV19 to TRBJ2-3; 8 positions match TRBD2. CDR1 and CDR2 (germline): LNHDA, SQIVND (reference sequence). The CDR3 consists of 15 residues. J lost 3 bases, V lost 1 base, and 3 bases had no gene match. The CDR3 DNA follows: TGTGCCAGTAGTATAGGAATAGCGGGAACAGATACGCAGTATTTT. It is translated as CASSIGIAGTDTQYF.

The chain recombines TRBV6-5 with TRBJ2-1; no clear D gene. Germline V lookup: CDR1 MNHEY, CDR2 SVGAGI. The germline V and J ends were trimmed by 0 bases and 8 bases, with 11 bases remaining between them. The CDR3 has 14 amino acids. The CDR3 region is CASSYSRVADEQFF. DNA for the CDR3: TGTGCCAGCAGTTACTCTCGGGTGGCCGATGAGCAGTTCTTC.

This clonotype was detected many times. This sequence joins TRBV3-1 and TRBJ1-2; no clear D gene. The V and J ends lost 0 bases and 8 bases respectively, with 10 bases between them. Germline V gene lookup returns CDR1 LGHDT and CDR2 YNNKEL (reference sequence). The CDR3 runs 13 residues. The CDR3 region has the DNA TGTGCCAGCAGCCAAGATTTGAGGAGCGGCTACACCTTC. Protein: CASSQDLRSGYTF.

The V gene is TRBV5-1, the J gene TRBJ1-2; D gene uncertain. The CDR3 totals 15 residues. V lost 2 bases to trimming and J lost 3 bases, with 14 bases between them. Germline CDR1 SGHRS, CDR2 YFSETQ. CDR3 protein: CASSFLANSDYGYTF. CDR3 bases: TGCGCCAGCAGCTTCTTGGCCAATTCGGACTATGGCTACACCTTC. The full variable domain, with the rest looked up from reference TRBV5-1 and TRBJ1-2, is KAGVTQTPRYLIKTRGQQVTLSCSPISGHRSVSWYQQTPGQGLQFLFEYFSETQRNKGNFPGRFSGRQFSNSRSEMNVSTLELGDSALYLCASSFLANSDYGYTFGSGTRLTVV.

This clonotype was recorded at least ten times. The V call is TRBV7-2, the J call TRBJ2-7; a weak D match, TRBD1 (6 bases). V lost 4 bases and J 5 bases, leaving 12 bases between the germline ends. The CDR3 totals 13 residues. CDR1 and CDR2 from the germline V gene are SGHTA and FQGNSA. The CDR3 DNA reads as TGTGCCAGCAGCTACCCAGGGGTCCACGAGCAGTACTTC. It translates to CASSYPGVHEQYF.

This clonotype has only one observation. The chain uses TRBV7-8 and TRBJ2-2; 14 bases are shared with TRBD2. The CDR3 is made up of 19 amino acids. The ends lost 6 bases at V and 9 bases at J; junction bases unmatched: 18. Germline-derived CDR1 and CDR2 are SGHVS and FQNEAQ. This CDR3 is CASSHLLTSGRVVSRELFF. DNA for the CDR3: TGTGCCAGCAGTCACCTCTTGACTAGCGGGAGGGTGGTTTCCAGGGAGCTGTTTTTT. The variable domain in full, with the rest retrieved from reference TRBV7-8 and TRBJ2-2, is GAGVSQSPRYKVAKRGQDVALRCDPISGHVSLFWYQQALGQGPEFLTYFQNEAQLDKSGLPSDRFFAERPEGSVSTLKIQRTQQEDSAVYLCASSHLLTSGRVVSRELFFGEGSRLTVL.

V gene TRBV4-1 combines with J gene TRBJ2-5, with 11 nucleotides matching TRBD1. CDR3 length equals 17 residues. Germline values: CDR1 MGHRA, CDR2 YSYEKL. The J segment lost 7 bases and the V segment lost 0 bases, leaving 10 bases of the junction unmatched. CDR3 coding DNA: TGCGCCAGCAGCCAAGAGGTCGGGACAGGGGGGTTAAGGACCCAGTACTTC. Its protein product is CASSQEVGTGGLRTQYF.

At least ten counts were recorded for this clonotype. The CDR3 DNA reads as TGCGCCAGCAGCCAAGAGAACAGGGCCACCTACGAGCAGTACGTC. It is translated as CASSQENRATYEQYV. The genes are TRBV4-3 and TRBJ2-7; possible D gene TRBD1, 6 bases. The CDR3 is 15 amino acids. Germline V gives CDR1 LGHNA, CDR2 YSLEER. Trimming stripped 0 bases from V and 2 bases from J, with 11 bases between.

The chain joins TRBV7-6 to TRBJ2-7; 9 bases fit TRBD1. This CDR3 region has 14 residues. Germline CDR1 reads SGHVS; CDR2 reads FNYEAQ. Trimming cost V 5 bases and J 3 bases; bases outside gene matches: 5. CDR3 sequence: CASSPLTGGYEQYF. The CDR3 DNA reads as TGTGCCAGCAGCCCCCTGACAGGGGGCTACGAGCAGTACTTC.

About this clonotype: Lacking the conserved final phenylalanine or tryptophan, this CDR3 likely reflects a read error. The chain couples TRBV10-3 to TRBJ1-2, with 7 bases fitting TRBD1. The CDR3 consists of 13 residues. In germline, CDR1 is ENHRY, CDR2 SYGVKD. V was clipped by 6 bases and J by 5 bases; unmatched bases: 6. Written as DNA, the CDR3 is TGTGCCATCAGCTCGGACAGGAGGTATGGCTACACCCTC. This translates into CAISSDRRYGYTL.

The chain combines TRBV10-3 with TRBJ1-2, with D unclear. CDR1 and CDR2 (germline): ENHRY, SYGVKD. Trimming pared 0 bases from V and 7 bases from J, leaving 6 bases between. The CDR3 is 12 residues long. CDR3 DNA sequence: TGTGCCATCAGTGAGTCAAGGGTTGGCTACACCTTC. This gives the protein CAISESRVGYTF.

This chain uses TRBV24-1 with TRBJ2-3; no firm D call. The germline V gene has CDR1 KGHDR and CDR2 SFDVKD. The ends were cut back, 2 bases at V and 6 bases at J, with 14 bases in the middle. The CDR3 has 15 residues. This CDR3 is CATSDSRRLEDTQYF. CDR3 nucleotide sequence: TGTGCCACCAGTGATTCGAGACGCCTGGAGGATACGCAGTATTTT.

This clonotype was seen only a few times. The chain joins TRBV20-1 to TRBJ2-7; unclear D gene. Trimming cost V 3 bases and J 0 bases, with 9 bases left between them. The CDR3 totals 13 residues. Germline V gene sequence: CDR1 DFQATT, CDR2 SNEGSKA (reference sequence). The CDR3 sequence is CSASQTDSYEQYF. The CDR3 nucleotides read TGCAGTGCTAGTCAGACTGACTCCTACGAGCAGTACTTC.